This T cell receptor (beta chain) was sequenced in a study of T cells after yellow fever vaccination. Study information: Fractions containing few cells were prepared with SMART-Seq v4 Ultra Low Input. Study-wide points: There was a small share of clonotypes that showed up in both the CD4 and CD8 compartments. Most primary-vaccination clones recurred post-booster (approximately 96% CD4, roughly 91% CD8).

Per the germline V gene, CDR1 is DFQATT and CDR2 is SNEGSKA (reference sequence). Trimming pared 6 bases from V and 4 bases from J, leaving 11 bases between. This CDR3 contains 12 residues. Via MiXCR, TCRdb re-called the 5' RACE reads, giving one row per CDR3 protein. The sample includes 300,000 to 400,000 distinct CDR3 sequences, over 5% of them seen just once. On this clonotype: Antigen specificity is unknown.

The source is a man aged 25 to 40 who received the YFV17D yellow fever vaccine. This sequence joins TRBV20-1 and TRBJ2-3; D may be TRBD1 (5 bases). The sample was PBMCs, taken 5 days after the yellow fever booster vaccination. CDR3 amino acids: CSAPWGPDTQYF. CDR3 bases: TGCAGTGCCCCGTGGGGCCCAGATACGCAGTATTTT.